This T cell receptor beta chain was retrieved from a study of blood T cell repertoires in COVID-19. Study information: T cells, B-cell-depleted T cells, or PBMCs provided the cDNA or gDNA that served as material.

This CDR3 has 14 residues. Germline values: CDR1 SGHDN, CDR2 FVKESK. Germline trimming cut 1 base from V and 5 bases from J; bases unmatched to any gene: 2. Researchers sorted participants into cohorts using their self-reported clinical history. The recovered donors of Cohort 3 showed two negative PCRs, clearance, or symptom resolution. The method was immunoSEQ multiplex PCR; TCRdb's version includes in-frame clones alone and lacks a portion of them. The data contain almost 65,000 clones, approximately 90% of them singletons. The sequence derives from a woman aged 40 to 49 who had recovered from COVID-19. The chain joins TRBV14 to TRBJ1-1; 9 nucleotides match TRBD1. The sample comprised PBMCs or T cells enriched from blood (not recorded which). In nucleotides, the CDR3 is TGTGCCAGCAGCCAAGTGACAGGGGGTACTGAAGCTTTCTTT. Its translation: CASSQVTGGTEAFF.